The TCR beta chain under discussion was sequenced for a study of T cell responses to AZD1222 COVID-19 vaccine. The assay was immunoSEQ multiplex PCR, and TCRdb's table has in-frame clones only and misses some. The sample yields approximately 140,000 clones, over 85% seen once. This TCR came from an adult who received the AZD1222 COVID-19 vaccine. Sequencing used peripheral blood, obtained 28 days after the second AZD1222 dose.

CDR3 loop: CASSLTAGGPYEQYF. The CDR3, as DNA: TGTGCCAGCAGCTTAACGGCGGGGGGGCCTTACGAGCAGTACTTC. The V gene is TRBV7-3, the J gene TRBJ2-7; 9 bases match TRBD2. The V gene's germline CDR1 is SGHTA and CDR2 FQGTGA. With 0 bases clipped from V and 4 bases from J, the junction kept 4 bases outside the gene matches. The length of the CDR3 is 15 residues.